This T cell receptor (beta chain) originates from a study of cytomegalovirus exposure and HLA in healthy donors. With regard to this clone: Its matching antigen is unknown.

The study, taken as a whole, reports: With high specificity and sensitivity, the classifier reportedly diagnosed cytomegalovirus status. The TCR clusters that emerged in the first cohort tended, a later analysis found, to co-occur in the approximately 120 validation repertoires. Some TCR beta chains (roughly 160 of them) were listed as cytomegalovirus-associated.

The protocol was immunoSEQ multiplex PCR, while the TCRdb copy is restricted to in-frame clones and leaves out a portion. Of roughly 70,000 clones in the sample, 85% were seen once. Germline-derived CDR1 and CDR2 are SEHNR and FQNEAQ (reference sequence). This CDR3 is 15 amino acids long. After removal of 7 bases from V and 7 bases from J, the junction contained 15 bases not matched to a gene. The sample was PBMCs. The V call is TRBV7-9, the J call TRBJ1-2; TRBD1 agrees at 7 bases. The TCR sequence derives from a man aged 30-40 years in good health and CMV-seronegative. The CDR3 DNA reads as TGTGCCAGCAAAGTGGGGCAGGGGGTTATTGGTGGCTACACCTTC. Protein product: CASKVGQGVIGGYTF.